The 14 T cell receptor beta chains presented below share a single source sample, sequenced in a study of T-cell reconstitution after alpha-beta-depleted transplantation in children. The library targeted TCRbeta and was prepared with unique molecular identifiers. TCRdb re-called the PCR reads through MiXCR, storing one row per CDR3 protein. Seen here are 420,000 or so distinct CDR3 sequences, 9.5% to 13% observed once, and the top ten hold roughly 5.5%. Sequenced material: PBMCs from the stem cell graft donor, taken from the stem cell graft. The origin of the receptors is a human donor who donated a stem cell graft to a child with acute myeloid leukemia.

This clonotype was seen repeatedly, ten times or more. The rearrangement joins TRBV6-5 to TRBJ2-5; tentative D call: TRBD2 (6 bases). CDR1 and CDR2 (germline): MNHEY, SVGAGI. V was cut by 0 bases and J by 4 bases, with 12 bases left in between. The CDR3 covers 15 residues. CDR3 sequence (DNA): TGTGCCAGCAGTTACTCGGGGAGGCAAACAGAGACCCAGTACTTC. Protein product: CASSYSGRQTETQYF.

The chain joins TRBV20-1 to TRBJ2-5; the match to TRBD2 covers 12 bases. This CDR3 has 17 residues. Germline V gene lookup returns CDR1 DFQATT and CDR2 SNEGSKA (reference sequence). The V gene end was trimmed by 0 bases and the J gene end by 1 base; junction bases not matched to a gene: 6. Here the CDR3 DNA reads TGCAGTGCTAGAGATCAGGCTAGCGGGAGGGTCCAAGAGACCCAGTACTTC. This translates into CSARDQASGRVQETQYF.

This clonotype was seen only a few times. The rearrangement joins TRBV6-2 or TRBV6-3 to TRBJ2-3; 11 bases are shared with TRBD2. The CDR3 is made up of 16 amino acids. After removal of 2 bases from V and 2 bases from J, the junction contained 3 bases not matched to a gene. The V gene's germline CDR1 is MNHEY and CDR2 SVGEGT. The CDR3 here is CASSYGTSGTTDTQYF. The CDR3, as DNA: TGTGCCAGCAGTTACGGGACTAGCGGAACCACAGATACGCAGTATTTT.

The rearrangement uses TRBV18 and TRBJ1-4; D ambiguous. Germline-derived CDR1 and CDR2 are KGHSH and LQKENI. The V end was cut by 5 bases, the J end by 1 base, with 11 bases between. The CDR3 consists of 15 residues. The CDR3: CASSEHRGTNEKLFF. CDR3 nucleotide sequence: TGTGCCAGCTCAGAACACAGAGGAACTAATGAAAAACTGTTTTTT. Full variable domain (outside the CDR3, taken from reference TRBV18 and TRBJ1-4): NAGVMQNPRHLVRRRGQEARLRCSPMKGHSHVYWYRQLPEEGLKFMVYLQKENIIDESGMPKERFSAEFPKEGPSILRIQQVVRGDSAAYFCASSEHRGTNEKLFFGSGTQLSVL.

This clonotype was seen repeatedly, ten times or more. The gene calls are TRBV25-1 and TRBJ1-1, with no clear D. CDR3 length equals 12 residues. The V end was cut by 4 bases, the J end by 4 bases, with 7 bases between. CDR1 is MGHDK and CDR2 is SYGVNS in the germline V gene. The CDR3 sequence is CASSVGSTEAFF. The CDR3 DNA sequence: TGTGCCAGCAGTGTCGGGAGCACTGAAGCTTTCTTT.

The chain joins TRBV20-1 to TRBJ2-1, with 7 bases lining up with TRBD1. Germline lookup yields CDR1 DFQATT and CDR2 SNEGSKA (reference sequence). The CDR3 contains 15 residues. V shed 4 bases, J shed 4 bases, and the junction held 10 bases outside the gene matches. CDR3 in amino acids: CSATDTRGYYNEQFF. CDR3 nucleotides: TGCAGTGCTACCGATACCAGGGGGTATTACAATGAGCAGTTCTTC.

Ten or more counts support this clonotype. The chain recombines TRBV7-3 with TRBJ2-3; TRBD2 might be the D (6 bases). In germline, CDR1 is SGHTA, CDR2 FQGTGA. V dropped 5 bases and J dropped 4 bases, with 16 bases sitting between them. The CDR3 loop spans 15 amino acids. The CDR3 sequence is CASSEEGLFADTQYF. The CDR3 coding sequence is TGTGCCAGCAGCGAAGAGGGACTGTTCGCAGATACGCAGTATTTT.

The V gene is TRBV7-2, the J gene TRBJ2-1; 8 bases line up with TRBD2. This CDR3 comprises 15 residues. Trimming cost V 4 bases and J 10 bases; bases outside gene matches: 12. Looked up from germline, CDR1 is SGHTA and CDR2 is FQGNSA. CDR3 in amino acids: CASSYGGGRWVEQFF. The CDR3 DNA reads TGTGCCAGCAGCTACGGGGGGGGACGTTGGGTGGAGCAGTTCTTC.

A few counts support this clonotype. The rearrangement joins TRBV3-1 to TRBJ2-1, with 10 positions matching TRBD2. This CDR3 is built from 18 residues. J lost 6 bases, V lost 0 bases, and 11 bases had no gene match. The germline CDR1 and CDR2 sequences are LGHDT and YNNKEL (reference sequence). The DNA for the CDR3 is TGTGCCAGCAGCCAAGATAGGCCTAGCGGGGGCCGGGTCAATGAGCAGTTCTTC. This gives the protein CASSQDRPSGGRVNEQFF.

This clonotype appeared a few times. This chain joins TRBV12-3 or TRBV12-4 and TRBJ2-2; no firm D call. V was clipped by 3 bases and J by 4 bases, with 9 bases between them. CDR3 length: 14 residues. The CDR3 DNA reads as TGTGCCAGCAGTTTTCGGACGACCACCGGGGAGCTGTTTTTT. Its translation is CASSFRTTTGELFF.

This clonotype appeared a few times. In nucleotides, the CDR3 is TGCGCCAGCAGTGAGTCGAGGACAGGGGTTCAGCCCCAGCATTTT. It is translated as CASSESRTGVQPQHF. The gene calls are TRBV10-2 and TRBJ1-5; TRBD1 matches at 9 bases. Trimming cost V 0 bases and J 6 bases; bases outside gene matches: 3. Germline CDR1 WSHSY, CDR2 SAAADI. CDR3 length: 15 amino acids.

The rearrangement uses TRBV29-1 and TRBJ1-1; D ambiguous. The CDR3 is 12 residues long. CDR1 and CDR2 from the germline V gene are SQVTM and ANQGSEA. Trimming cost V 4 bases and J 1 base, with 7 bases left between them. The DNA for the CDR3 is TGCAGCGTTGTTCACGCGAACACTGAAGCTTTCTTT. Translation: CSVVHANTEAFF.

This clonotype was detected a few times. The chain employs TRBV20-1 and TRBJ1-6; TRBD1 matches at 7 bases. With 3 bases clipped from V and 4 bases from J, the junction kept 9 bases outside the gene matches. The CDR3 length is 16 residues. CDR1 DFQATT and CDR2 SNEGSKA come from the germline V gene (reference sequence). The CDR3 DNA follows: TGCAGTGCTAGCCACGGGGGACAGTTGTATAATTCACCCCTCCACTTT. It is translated as CSASHGGQLYNSPLHF.

This clonotype was observed at least ten times. This chain connects TRBV2 to TRBJ2-3; D could derive from TRBD1 or TRBD2 (5 bases each). The germline gives CDR1 SNHLY, CDR2 FYNNEI. The CDR3 is made up of 15 amino acids. The V and J ends lost 7 bases and 0 bases respectively, with 14 bases between them. The CDR3 loop is CASTPGPSSTDTQYF. CDR3 coding DNA: TGTGCCAGCACGCCGGGACCCTCTAGCACAGATACGCAGTATTTT. The full variable domain, with the rest looked up from reference TRBV2 and TRBJ2-3, is EPEVTQTPSHQVTQMGQEVILRCVPISNHLYFYWYRQILGQKVEFLVSFYNNEISEKSEIFDDQFSVERPDGSNFTLKIRSTKLEDSAMYFCASTPGPSSTDTQYFGPGTRLTVL.